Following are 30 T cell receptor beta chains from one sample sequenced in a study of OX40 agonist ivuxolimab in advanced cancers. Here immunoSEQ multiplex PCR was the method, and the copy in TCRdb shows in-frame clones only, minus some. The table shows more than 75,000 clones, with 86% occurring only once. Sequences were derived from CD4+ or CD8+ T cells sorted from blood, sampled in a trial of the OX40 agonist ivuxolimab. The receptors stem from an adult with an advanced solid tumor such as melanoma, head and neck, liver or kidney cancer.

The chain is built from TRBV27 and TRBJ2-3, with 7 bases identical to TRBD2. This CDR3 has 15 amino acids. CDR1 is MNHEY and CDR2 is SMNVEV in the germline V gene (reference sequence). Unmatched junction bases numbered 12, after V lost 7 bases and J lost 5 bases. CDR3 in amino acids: CASKYGGLSKDTQYF. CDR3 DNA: TGTGCCAGCAAATATGGGGGACTATCGAAAGATACGCAGTATTTT.

This CDR3 reads CASSSSGGSEQYF. The CDR3 DNA reads TGTGCCAGCAGCTCATCAGGGGGAAGCGAGCAGTACTTC. The chain links TRBV7-9 to TRBJ2-7; 7 nucleotides agree with TRBD1. Germline CDR1 and CDR2: SEHNR and FQNEAQ (reference sequence). CDR3 length equals 13 residues. With 4 bases clipped from V and 6 bases from J, the junction kept 6 bases outside the gene matches.

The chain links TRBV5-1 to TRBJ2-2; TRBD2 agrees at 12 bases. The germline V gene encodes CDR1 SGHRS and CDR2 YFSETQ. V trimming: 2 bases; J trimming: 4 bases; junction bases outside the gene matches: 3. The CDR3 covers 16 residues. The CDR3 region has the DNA TGCGCCAGCAGCTTCACTAGCGGGGGGATCACCGGGGAGCTGTTTTTT. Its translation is CASSFTSGGITGELFF.

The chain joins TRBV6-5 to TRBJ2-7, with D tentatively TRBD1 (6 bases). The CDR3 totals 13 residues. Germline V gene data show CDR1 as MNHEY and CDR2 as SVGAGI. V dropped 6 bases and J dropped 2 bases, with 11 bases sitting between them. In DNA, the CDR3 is TGTGCCAGCAGCCCGACAGGTCCCTACGAGCAGTACTTC. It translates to CASSPTGPYEQYF.

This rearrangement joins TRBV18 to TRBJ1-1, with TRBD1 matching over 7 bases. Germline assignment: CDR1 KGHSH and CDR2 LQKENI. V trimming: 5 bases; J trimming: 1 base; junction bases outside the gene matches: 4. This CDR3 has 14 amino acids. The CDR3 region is CASSAGQQNTEAFF. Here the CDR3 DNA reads TGTGCCAGCTCAGCGGGACAGCAGAACACTGAAGCTTTCTTT.

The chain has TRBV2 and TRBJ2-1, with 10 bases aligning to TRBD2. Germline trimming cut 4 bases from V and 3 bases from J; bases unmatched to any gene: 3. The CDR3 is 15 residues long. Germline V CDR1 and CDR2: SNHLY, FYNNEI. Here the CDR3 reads CASSVGTSVYNEQFF. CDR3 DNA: TGTGCCAGCAGTGTAGGGACTAGCGTCTACAATGAGCAGTTCTTC.

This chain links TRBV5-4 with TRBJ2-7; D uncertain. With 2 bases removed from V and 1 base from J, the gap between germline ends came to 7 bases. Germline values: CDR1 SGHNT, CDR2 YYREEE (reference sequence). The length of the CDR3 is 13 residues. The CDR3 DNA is TGTGCCAGCAGCTTACACGGGTCCTACGAGCAGTACTTC. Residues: CASSLHGSYEQYF.

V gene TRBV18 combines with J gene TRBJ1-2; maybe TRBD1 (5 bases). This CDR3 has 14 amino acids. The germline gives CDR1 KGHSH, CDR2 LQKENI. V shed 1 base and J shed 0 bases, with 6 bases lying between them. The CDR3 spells CASSPRDANYGYTF. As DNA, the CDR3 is TGTGCCAGCTCACCACGGGACGCTAACTATGGCTACACCTTC. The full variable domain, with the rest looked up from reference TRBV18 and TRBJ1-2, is NAGVMQNPRHLVRRRGQEARLRCSPMKGHSHVYWYRQLPEEGLKFMVYLQKENIIDESGMPKERFSAEFPKEGPSILRIQQVVRGDSAAYFCASSPRDANYGYTFGSGTRLTVV.

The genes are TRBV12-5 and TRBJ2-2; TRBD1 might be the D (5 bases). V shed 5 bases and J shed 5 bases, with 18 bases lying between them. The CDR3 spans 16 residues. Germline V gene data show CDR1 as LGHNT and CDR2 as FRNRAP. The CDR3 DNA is TGTGCTAGTGGTCCCAGGGCCTCTTCTCTGACCGGGGAGCTGTTTTTT. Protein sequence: CASGPRASSLTGELFF.

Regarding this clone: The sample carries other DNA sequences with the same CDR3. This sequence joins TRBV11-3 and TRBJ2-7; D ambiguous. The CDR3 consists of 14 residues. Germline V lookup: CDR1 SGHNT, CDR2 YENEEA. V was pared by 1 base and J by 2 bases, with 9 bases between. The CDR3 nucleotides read TGTGCCAGCAGCTTAGGCGCGGAGACCTACGAGCAGTACTTC. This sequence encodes CASSLGAETYEQYF.

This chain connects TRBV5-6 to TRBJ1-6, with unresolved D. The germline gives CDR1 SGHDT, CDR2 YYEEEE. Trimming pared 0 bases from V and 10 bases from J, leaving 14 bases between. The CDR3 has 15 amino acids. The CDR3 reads CASSLAGVGKSPLHF. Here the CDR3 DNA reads TGTGCCAGCAGCTTGGCCGGGGTTGGGAAGTCACCCCTCCACTTT.

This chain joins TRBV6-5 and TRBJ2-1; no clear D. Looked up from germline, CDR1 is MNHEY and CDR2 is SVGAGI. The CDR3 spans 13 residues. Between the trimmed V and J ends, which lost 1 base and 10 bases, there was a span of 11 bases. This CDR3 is CASSYWNRPEQFF. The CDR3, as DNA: TGTGCCAGCAGTTACTGGAACCGACCAGAGCAGTTCTTC.

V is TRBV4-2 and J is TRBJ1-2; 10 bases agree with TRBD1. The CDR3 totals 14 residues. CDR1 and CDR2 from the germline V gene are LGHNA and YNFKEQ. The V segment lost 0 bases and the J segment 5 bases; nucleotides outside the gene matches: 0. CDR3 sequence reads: CASSQEDRGYGYTF. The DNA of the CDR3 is TGTGCCAGCAGCCAAGAGGACAGGGGGTATGGCTACACCTTC.

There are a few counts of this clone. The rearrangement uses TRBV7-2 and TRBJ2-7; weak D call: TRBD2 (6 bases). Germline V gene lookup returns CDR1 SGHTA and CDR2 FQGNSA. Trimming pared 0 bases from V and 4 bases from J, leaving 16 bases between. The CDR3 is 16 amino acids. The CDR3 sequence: CASSLARDRLGYEQYF. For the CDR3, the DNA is TGTGCCAGCAGCTTAGCGCGGGACCGATTGGGGTACGAGCAGTACTTC.

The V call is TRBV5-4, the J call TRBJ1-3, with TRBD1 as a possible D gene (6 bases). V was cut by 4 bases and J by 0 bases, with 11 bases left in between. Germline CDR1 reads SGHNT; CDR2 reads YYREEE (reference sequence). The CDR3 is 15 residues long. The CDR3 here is CASSQDSTSGNTIYF. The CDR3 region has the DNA TGTGCCAGCAGCCAGGACAGCACCTCTGGAAACACCATATATTTT.

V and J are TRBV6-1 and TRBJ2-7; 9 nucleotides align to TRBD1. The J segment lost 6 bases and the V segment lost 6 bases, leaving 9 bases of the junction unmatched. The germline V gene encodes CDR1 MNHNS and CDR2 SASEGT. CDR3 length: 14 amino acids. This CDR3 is CASRAGTGLTEQYF. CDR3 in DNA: TGTGCCAGCAGGGCCGGGACAGGGCTAACCGAGCAGTACTTC.

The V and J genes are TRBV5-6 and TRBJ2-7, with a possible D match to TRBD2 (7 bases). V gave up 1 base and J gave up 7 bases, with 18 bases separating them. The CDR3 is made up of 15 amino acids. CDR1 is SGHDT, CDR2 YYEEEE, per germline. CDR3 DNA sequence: TGTGCCAGCAGCTTGTTAGGGGGGGCCGGCGTGGAGCAGTACTTC. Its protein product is CASSLLGGAGVEQYF.

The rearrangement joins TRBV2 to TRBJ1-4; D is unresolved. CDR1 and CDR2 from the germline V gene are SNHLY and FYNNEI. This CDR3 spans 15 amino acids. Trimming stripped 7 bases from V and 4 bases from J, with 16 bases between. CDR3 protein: CASTPTQVFNEKLFF. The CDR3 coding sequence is TGTGCCAGCACCCCTACCCAGGTTTTTAATGAAAAACTGTTTTTT. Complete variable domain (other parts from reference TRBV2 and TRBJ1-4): EPEVTQTPSHQVTQMGQEVILRCVPISNHLYFYWYRQILGQKVEFLVSFYNNEISEKSEIFDDQFSVERPDGSNFTLKIRSTKLEDSAMYFCASTPTQVFNEKLFFGSGTQLSVL.

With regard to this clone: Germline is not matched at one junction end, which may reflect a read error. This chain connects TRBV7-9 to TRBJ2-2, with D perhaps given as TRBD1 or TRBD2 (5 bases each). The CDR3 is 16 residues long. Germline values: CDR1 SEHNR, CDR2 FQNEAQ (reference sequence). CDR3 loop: CVSSRNRGVGAGELFF. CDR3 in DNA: TGTGTCAGCAGCCGAAATCGAGGGGTCGGAGCCGGGGAGCTGTTTTTT. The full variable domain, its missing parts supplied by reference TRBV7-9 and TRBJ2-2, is DTGVSQNPRHKITKRGQNVTFRCDPISEHNRLYWYRQTLGQGPEFLTYFQNEAQLEKSRLLSDRFSAERPKGSFSTLEIQRTEQGDSAMYLCVSSRNRGVGAGELFFGEGSRLTVL.

In DNA, the CDR3 is TGTGCCAGCAGCTTGGCAGCGACCTCCCTCTACGAGCAGTACTTC. Its translation is CASSLAATSLYEQYF. The genes are TRBV5-4 and TRBJ2-7, with D hard to call. CDR3 length: 15 amino acids. From germline, CDR1 is SGHNT and CDR2 YYREEE (reference sequence). V lost 0 bases, J lost 3 bases, and 13 bases lay in between.

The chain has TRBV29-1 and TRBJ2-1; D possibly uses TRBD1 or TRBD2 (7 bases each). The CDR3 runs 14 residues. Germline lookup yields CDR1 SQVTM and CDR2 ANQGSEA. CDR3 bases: TGCACCTTACAGGACAGGACTAGGATATATGAGCAGTTCTTC. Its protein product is CTLQDRTRIYEQFF.

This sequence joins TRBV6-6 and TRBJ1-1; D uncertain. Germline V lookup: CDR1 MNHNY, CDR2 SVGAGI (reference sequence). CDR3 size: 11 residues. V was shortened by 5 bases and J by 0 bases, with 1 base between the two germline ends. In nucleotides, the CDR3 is TGTGCCAGCAGTGTGAACACTGAAGCTTTCTTT. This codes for CASSVNTEAFF.

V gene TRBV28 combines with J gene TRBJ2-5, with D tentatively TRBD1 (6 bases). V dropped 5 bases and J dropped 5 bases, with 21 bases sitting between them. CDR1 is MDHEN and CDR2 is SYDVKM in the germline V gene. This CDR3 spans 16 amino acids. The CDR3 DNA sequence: TGTGCCAGCAGTCCCGCCTCCGGGACACCAGGGGAGACCCAGTACTTC. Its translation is CASSPASGTPGETQYF.

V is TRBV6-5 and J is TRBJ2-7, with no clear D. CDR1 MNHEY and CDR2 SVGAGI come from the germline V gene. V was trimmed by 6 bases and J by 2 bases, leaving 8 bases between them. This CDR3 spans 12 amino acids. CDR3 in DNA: TGTGCCAGCAGCTTAATAACCTACGAGCAGTACTTC. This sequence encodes CASSLITYEQYF.

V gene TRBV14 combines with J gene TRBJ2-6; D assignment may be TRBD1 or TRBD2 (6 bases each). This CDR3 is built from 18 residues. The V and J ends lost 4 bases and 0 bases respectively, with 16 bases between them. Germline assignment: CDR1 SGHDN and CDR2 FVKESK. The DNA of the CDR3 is TGTGCCAGCAGCCCCACGGGGGACACCGCCTCTGGGGCCAACGTCCTGACTTTC. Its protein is CASSPTGDTASGANVLTF.

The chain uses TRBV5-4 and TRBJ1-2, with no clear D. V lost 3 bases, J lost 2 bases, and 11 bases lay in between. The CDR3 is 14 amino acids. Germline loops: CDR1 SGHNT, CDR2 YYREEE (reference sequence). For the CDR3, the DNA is TGTGCCAGCAGCTCAGGAAATCTGAACTATGGCTACACCTTC. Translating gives CASSSGNLNYGYTF.

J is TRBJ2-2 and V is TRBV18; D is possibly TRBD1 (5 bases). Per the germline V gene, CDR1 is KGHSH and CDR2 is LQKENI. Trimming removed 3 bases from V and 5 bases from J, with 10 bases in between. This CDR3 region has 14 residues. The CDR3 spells CASSPRTKTGELFF. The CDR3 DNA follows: TGTGCCAGCTCACCGAGGACAAAAACCGGGGAGCTGTTTTTT.

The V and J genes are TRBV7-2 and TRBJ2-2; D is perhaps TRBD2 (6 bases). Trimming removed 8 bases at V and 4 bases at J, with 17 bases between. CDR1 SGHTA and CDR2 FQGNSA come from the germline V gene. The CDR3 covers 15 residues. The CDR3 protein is CASGGTLAATGELFF. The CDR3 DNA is TGTGCCAGCGGCGGGACGCTCGCTGCCACCGGGGAGCTGTTTTTT.

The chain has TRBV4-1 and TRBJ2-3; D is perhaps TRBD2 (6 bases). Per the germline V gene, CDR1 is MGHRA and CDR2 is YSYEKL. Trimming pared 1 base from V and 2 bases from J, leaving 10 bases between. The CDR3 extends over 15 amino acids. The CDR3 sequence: CASSQGRDYTDTQYF. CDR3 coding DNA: TGCGCCAGCAGCCAAGGGCGGGATTACACAGATACGCAGTATTTT.

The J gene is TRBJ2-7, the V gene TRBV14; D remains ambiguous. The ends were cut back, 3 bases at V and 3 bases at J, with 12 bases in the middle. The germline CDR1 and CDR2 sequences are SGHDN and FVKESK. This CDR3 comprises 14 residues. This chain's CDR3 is CASSQSSVLYEQYF. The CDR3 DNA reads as TGTGCCAGCAGCCAGAGTTCAGTACTCTACGAGCAGTACTTC.